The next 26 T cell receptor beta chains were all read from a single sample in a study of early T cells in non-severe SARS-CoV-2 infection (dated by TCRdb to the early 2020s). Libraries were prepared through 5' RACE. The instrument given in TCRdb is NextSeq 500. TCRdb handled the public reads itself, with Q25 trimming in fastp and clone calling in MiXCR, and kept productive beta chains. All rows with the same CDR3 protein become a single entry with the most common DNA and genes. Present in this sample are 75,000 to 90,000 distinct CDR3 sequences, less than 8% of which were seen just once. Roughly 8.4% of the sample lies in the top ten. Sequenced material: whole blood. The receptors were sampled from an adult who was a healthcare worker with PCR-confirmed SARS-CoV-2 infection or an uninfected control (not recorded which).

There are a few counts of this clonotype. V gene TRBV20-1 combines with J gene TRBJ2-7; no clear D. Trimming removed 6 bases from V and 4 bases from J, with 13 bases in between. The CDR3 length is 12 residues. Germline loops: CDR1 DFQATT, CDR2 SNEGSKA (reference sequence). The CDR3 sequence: CSASPGAYEQYF. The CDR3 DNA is TGCAGTGCCAGCCCCGGAGCTTACGAGCAGTACTTC.

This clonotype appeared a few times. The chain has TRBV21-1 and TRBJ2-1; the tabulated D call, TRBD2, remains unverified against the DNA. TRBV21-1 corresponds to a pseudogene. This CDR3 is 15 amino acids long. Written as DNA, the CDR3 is TGTGCCAGCAGCAAAGTGGACTGGACCTACAATGAGCAGTTCTTC. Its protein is CASSKVDWTYNEQFF.

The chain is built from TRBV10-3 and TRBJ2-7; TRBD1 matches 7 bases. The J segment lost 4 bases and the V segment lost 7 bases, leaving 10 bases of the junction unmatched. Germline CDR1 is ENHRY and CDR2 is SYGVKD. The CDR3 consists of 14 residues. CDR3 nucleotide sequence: TGTGCCATCACCACGGACGACAGGGCGTACGAGCAGTACTTC. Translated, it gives CAITTDDRAYEQYF.

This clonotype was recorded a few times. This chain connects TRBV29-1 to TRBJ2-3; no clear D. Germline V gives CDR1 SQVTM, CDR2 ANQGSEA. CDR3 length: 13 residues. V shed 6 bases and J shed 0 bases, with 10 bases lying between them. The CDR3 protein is CSVEIASTDTQYF. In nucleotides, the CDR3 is TGCAGCGTGGAAATCGCTAGCACAGATACGCAGTATTTT.

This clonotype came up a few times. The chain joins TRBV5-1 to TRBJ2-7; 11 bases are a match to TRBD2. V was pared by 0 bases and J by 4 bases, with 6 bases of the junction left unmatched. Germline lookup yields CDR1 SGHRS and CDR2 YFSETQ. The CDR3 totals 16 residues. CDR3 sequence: CASSLVSGGAYYEQYF. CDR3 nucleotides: TGCGCCAGCAGCTTGGTTAGCGGGGGGGCCTATTACGAGCAGTACTTC. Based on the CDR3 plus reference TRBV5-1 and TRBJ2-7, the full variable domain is KAGVTQTPRYLIKTRGQQVTLSCSPISGHRSVSWYQQTPGQGLQFLFEYFSETQRNKGNFPGRFSGRQFSNSRSEMNVSTLELGDSALYLCASSLVSGGAYYEQYFGPGTRLTVT.

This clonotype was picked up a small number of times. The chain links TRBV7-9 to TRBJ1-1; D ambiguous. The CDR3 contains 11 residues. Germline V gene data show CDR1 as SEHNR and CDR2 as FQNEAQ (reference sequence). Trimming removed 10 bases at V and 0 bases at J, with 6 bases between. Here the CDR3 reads CATTLNTEAFF. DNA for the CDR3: TGTGCCACTACGTTGAACACTGAAGCTTTCTTT.

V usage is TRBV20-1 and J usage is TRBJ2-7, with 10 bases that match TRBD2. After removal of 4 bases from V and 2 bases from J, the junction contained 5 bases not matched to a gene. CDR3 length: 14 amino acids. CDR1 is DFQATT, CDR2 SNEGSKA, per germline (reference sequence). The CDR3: CSATGTSVPYEQYF. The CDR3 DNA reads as TGCAGTGCTACCGGGACTAGCGTACCCTACGAGCAGTACTTC.

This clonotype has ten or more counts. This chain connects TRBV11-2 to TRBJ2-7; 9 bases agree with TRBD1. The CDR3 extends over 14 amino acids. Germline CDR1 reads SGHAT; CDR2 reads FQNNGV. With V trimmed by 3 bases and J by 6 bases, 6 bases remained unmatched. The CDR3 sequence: CASSLDRGVREQYF. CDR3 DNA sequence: TGTGCCAGCAGCTTGGACAGGGGCGTCCGCGAGCAGTACTTC.

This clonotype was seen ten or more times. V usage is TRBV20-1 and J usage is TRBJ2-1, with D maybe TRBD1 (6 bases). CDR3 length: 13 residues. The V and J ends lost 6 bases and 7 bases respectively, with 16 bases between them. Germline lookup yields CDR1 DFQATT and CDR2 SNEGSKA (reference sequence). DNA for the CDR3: TGCAGTGCCACGGGCCTCCAGGGGAATGAGCAGTTCTTC. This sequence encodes CSATGLQGNEQFF.

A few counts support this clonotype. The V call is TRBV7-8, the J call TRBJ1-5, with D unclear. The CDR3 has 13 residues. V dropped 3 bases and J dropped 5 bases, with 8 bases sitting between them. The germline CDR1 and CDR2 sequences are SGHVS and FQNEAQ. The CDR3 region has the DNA TGTGCCAGCAGCTTTTTTGGGGATCAGCCCCAGCATTTT. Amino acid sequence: CASSFFGDQPQHF. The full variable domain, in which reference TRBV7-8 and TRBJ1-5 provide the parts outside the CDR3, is GAGVSQSPRYKVAKRGQDVALRCDPISGHVSLFWYQQALGQGPEFLTYFQNEAQLDKSGLPSDRFFAERPEGSVSTLKIQRTQQEDSAVYLCASSFFGDQPQHFGDGTRLSIL.

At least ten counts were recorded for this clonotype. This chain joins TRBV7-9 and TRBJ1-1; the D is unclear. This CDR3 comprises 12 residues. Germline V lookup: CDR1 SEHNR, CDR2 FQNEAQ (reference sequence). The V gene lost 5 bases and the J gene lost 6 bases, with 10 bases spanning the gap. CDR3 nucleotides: TGTGCCAGCAGCCCCTTTAGTCCTGAAGCTTTCTTT. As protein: CASSPFSPEAFF.

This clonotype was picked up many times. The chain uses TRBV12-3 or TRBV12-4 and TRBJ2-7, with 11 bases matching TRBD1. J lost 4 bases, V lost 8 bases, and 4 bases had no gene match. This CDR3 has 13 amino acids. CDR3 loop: CASSGQGEYEQYF. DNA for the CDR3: TGTGCCAGCTCGGGACAGGGGGAATACGAGCAGTACTTC.

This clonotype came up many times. The chain's CDR3 is CASSADSLYGYTF. The CDR3 coding sequence is TGTGCCAGCAGCGCGGACAGTTTATATGGCTACACCTTC. This chain connects TRBV7-2 to TRBJ1-2, with a weak D call TRBD1 (6 bases). Trimming cost V 5 bases and J 5 bases, with 12 bases left between them. Germline CDR1 is SGHTA and CDR2 is FQGNSA. The length of the CDR3 is 13 residues.

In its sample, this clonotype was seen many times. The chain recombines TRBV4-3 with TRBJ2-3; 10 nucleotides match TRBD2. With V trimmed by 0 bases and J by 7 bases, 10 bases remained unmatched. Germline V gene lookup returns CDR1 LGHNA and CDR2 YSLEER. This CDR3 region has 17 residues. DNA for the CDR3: TGCGCCAGCAGCCAAGATGGCCTAGCGGGAGCTATGAATACGCAGTATTTT. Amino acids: CASSQDGLAGAMNTQYF.

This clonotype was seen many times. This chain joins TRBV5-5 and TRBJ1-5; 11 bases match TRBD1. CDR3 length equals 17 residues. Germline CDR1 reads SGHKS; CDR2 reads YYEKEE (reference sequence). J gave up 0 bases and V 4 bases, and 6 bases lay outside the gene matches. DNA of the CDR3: TGTGCCAGCAGCCACGGGACAGGGGGATATAGCAATCAGCCCCAGCATTTT. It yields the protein CASSHGTGGYSNQPQHF.

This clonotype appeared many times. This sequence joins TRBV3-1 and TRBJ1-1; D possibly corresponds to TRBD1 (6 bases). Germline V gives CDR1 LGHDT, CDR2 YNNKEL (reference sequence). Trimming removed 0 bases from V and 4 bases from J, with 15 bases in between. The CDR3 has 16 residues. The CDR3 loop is CASSQEGAGLFTEAFF. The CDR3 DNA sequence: TGTGCCAGCAGCCAAGAGGGGGCAGGGTTGTTCACTGAAGCTTTCTTT.

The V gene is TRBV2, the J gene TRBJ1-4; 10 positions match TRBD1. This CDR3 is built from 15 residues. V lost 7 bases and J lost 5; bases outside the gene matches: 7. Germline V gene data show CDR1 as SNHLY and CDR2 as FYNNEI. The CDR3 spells CASIRDRGLNEKLFF. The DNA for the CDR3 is TGTGCCAGCATCCGGGACAGGGGCTTAAATGAAAAACTGTTTTTT. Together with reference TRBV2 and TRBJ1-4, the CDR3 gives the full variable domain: EPEVTQTPSHQVTQMGQEVILRCVPISNHLYFYWYRQILGQKVEFLVSFYNNEISEKSEIFDDQFSVERPDGSNFTLKIRSTKLEDSAMYFCASIRDRGLNEKLFFGSGTQLSVL.

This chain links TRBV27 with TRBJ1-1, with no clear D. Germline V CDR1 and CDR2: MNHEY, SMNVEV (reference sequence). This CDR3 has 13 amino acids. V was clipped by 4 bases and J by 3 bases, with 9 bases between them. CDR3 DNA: TGTGCCAGCAGTTGGGGTGGCTACACTGAAGCTTTCTTT. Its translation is CASSWGGYTEAFF.

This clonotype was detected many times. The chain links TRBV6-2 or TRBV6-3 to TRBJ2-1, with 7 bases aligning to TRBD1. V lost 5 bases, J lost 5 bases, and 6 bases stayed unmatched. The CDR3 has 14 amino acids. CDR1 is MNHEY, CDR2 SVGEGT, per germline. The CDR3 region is CASSQTGQNNEQFF. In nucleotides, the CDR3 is TGTGCCAGCAGTCAGACAGGGCAGAACAATGAGCAGTTCTTC.

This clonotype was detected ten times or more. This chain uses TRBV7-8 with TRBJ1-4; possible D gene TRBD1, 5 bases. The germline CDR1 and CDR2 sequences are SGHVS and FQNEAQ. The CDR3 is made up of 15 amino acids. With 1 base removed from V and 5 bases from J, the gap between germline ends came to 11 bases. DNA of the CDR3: TGTGCCAGCAGCTTAGAGGGGTCCAGAAATGAAAAACTGTTTTTT. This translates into CASSLEGSRNEKLFF. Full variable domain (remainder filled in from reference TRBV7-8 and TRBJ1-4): GAGVSQSPRYKVAKRGQDVALRCDPISGHVSLFWYQQALGQGPEFLTYFQNEAQLDKSGLPSDRFFAERPEGSVSTLKIQRTQQEDSAVYLCASSLEGSRNEKLFFGSGTQLSVL.

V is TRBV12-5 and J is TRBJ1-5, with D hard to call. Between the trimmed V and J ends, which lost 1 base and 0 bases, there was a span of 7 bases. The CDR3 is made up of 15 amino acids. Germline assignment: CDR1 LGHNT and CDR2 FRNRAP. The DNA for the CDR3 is TGTGCTAGTGGTTTGGAAGGGTATAGCAATCAGCCCCAGCATTTT. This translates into CASGLEGYSNQPQHF.

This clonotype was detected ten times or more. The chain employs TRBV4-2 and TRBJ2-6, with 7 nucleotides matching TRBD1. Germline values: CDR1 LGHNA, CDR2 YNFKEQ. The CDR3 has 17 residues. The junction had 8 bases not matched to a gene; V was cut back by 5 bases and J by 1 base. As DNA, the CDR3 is TGTGCCAGCAGCTTGACAGGGAGTAGGTCTGGGGCCAACGTCCTGACTTTC. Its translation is CASSLTGSRSGANVLTF.

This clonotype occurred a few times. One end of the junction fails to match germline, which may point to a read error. The CDR3 coding sequence is TGTGTCAGCAGCCAAGACCCCCTCGGAGACATAAACACCGGGGAGCTGTTTTTT. It specifies CVSSQDPLGDINTGELFF. This sequence joins TRBV4-2 and TRBJ2-2, with unresolved D. Germline-derived CDR1 and CDR2 are LGHNA and YNFKEQ. This CDR3 region has 18 residues.

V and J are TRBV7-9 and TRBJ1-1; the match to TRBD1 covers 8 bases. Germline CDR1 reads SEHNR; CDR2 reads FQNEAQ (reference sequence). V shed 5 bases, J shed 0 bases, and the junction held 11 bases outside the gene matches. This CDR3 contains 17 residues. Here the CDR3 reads CASSPKFGTGLNTEAFF. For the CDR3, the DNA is TGTGCCAGCAGCCCGAAGTTTGGGACAGGCCTGAACACTGAAGCTTTCTTT.

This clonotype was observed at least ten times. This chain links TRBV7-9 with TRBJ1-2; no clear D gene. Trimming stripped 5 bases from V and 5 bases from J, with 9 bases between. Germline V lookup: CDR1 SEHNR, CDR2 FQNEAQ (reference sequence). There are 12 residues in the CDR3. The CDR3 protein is CASSQTSYGYTF. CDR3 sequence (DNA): TGTGCCAGCAGCCAGACATCTTATGGCTACACCTTC.

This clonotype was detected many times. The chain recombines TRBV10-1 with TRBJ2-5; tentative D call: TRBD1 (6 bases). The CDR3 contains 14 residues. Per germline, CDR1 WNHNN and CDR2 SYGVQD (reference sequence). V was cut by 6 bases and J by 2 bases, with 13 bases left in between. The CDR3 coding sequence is TGCGCCAGCAGATACAGGGAAGTACAAGAGACCCAGTACTTC. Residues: CASRYREVQETQYF.